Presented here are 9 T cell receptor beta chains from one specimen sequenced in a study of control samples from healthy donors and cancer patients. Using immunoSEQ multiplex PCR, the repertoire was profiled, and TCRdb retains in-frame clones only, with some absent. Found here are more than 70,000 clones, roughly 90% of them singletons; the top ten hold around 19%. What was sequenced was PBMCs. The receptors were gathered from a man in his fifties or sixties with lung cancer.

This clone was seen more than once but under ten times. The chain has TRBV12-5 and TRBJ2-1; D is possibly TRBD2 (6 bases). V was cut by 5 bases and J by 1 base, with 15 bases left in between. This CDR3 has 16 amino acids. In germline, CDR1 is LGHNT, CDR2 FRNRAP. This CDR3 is CASGPGGVGSYNEQFF. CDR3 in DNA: TGTGCTAGTGGTCCCGGGGGAGTGGGATCCTACAATGAGCAGTTCTTC.

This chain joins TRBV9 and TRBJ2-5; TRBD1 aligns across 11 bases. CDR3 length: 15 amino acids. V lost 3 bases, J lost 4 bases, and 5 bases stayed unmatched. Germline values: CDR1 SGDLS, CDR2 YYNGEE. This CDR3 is CASSGDRGFGETQYF. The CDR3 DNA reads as TGTGCCAGCAGCGGGGACAGGGGGTTTGGAGAGACCCAGTACTTC.

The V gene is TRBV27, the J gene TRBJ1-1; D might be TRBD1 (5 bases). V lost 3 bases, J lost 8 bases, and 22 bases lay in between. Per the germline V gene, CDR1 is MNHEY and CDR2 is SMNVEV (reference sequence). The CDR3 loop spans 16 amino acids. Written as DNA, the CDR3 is TGTGCCAGCAGTTTCAGTTCCGGGACGGCTACTAAAGAAGCTTTCTTT. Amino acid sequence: CASSFSSGTATKEAFF.

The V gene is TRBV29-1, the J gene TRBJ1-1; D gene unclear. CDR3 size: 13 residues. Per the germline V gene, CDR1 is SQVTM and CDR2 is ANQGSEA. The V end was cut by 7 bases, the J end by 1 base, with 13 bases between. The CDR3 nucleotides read TGCAGCGGGGAAGGGTTAGGGAACACTGAAGCTTTCTTT. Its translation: CSGEGLGNTEAFF.

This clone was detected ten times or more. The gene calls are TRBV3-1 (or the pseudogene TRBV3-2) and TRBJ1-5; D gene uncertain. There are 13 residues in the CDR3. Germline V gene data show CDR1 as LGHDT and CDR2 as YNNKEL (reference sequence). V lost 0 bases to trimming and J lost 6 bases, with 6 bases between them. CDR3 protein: CASSQDQGQPQHF. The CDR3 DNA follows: TGTGCCAGCAGCCAAGATCAAGGTCAGCCCCAGCATTTT.

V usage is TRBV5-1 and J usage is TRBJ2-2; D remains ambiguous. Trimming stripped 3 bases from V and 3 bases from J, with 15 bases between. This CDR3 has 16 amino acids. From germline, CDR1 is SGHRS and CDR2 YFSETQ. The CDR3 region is CASSWGWYGDTGELFF. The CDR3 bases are TGCGCCAGCAGCTGGGGTTGGTACGGAGACACCGGGGAGCTGTTTTTT.

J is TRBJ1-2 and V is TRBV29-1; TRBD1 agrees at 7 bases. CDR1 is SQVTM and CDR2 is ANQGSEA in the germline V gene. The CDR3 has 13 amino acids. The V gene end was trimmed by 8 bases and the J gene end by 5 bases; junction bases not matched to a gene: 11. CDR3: CSSGEGAGYGYTF. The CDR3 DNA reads TGCAGCTCTGGGGAGGGGGCTGGATATGGCTACACCTTC.

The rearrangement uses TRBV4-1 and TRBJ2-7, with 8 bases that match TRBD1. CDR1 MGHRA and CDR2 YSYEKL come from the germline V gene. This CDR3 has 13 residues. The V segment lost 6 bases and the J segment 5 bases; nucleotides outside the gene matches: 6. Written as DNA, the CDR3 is TGCGCCAGCAGTAAAAGACAGGGGAACGAGCAGTACTTC. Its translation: CASSKRQGNEQYF.

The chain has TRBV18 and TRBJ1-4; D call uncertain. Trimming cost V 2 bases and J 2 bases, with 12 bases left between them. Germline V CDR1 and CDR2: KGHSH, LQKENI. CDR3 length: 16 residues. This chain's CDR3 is CASSPSLRQTNEKLFF. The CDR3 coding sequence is TGTGCCAGCTCACCAAGTCTTAGGCAGACTAATGAAAAACTGTTTTTT.